The sample holds a few counts of the clone carrying this T cell receptor beta chain. Each CDR3 protein gets one entry after TCRdb re-called the 5' RACE reads with MiXCR. This repertoire shows some 130,000 distinct CDR3 sequences, 16% found once; its top ten account for 11% to 15%. The record originates from a study of T-cell memory formation after mild COVID-19. The receptor's source is an adult woman who had mild COVID-19 (a few samples of this study predate the infection). Cell type and time point are not known. Sequenced: PBMCs or a T cell subset sorted from them (not recorded which).

The CDR3: CASSLAHGSPLYF. CDR3 coding DNA: TGTGCCAGCAGCTTAGCGCACGGGAGCCCACTGTACTTC. The chain has TRBV7-2 and TRBJ2-5, with D possibly matching TRBD2 (6 bases). This CDR3 region has 13 residues. Trimming shortened V by 0 bases and J by 13 bases, and 15 bases separated the two germline ends. CDR1 is SGHTA, CDR2 FQGNSA, per germline.